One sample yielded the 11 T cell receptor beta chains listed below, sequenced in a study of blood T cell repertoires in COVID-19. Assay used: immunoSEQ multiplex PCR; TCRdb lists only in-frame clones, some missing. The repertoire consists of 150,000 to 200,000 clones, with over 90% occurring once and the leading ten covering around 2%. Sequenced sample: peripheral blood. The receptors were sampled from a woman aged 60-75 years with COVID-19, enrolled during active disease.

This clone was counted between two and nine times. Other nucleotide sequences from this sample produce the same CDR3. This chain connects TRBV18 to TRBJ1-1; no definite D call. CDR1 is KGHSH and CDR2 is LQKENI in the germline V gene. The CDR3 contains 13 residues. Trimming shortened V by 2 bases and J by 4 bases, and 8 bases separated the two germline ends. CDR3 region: CASSPEVSTEAFF. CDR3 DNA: TGTGCCAGCTCACCAGAGGTGAGCACTGAAGCTTTCTTT.

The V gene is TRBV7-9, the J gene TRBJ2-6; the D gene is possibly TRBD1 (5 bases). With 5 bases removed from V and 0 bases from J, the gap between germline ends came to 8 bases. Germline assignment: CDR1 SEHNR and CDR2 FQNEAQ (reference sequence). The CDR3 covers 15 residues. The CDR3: CASSLDSSGANVLTF. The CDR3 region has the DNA TGTGCCAGCAGCCTAGACAGCTCTGGGGCCAACGTCCTGACTTTC. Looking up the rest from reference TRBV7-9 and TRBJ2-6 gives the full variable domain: DTGVSQNPRHKITKRGQNVTFRCDPISEHNRLYWYRQTLGQGPEFLTYFQNEAQLEKSRLLSDRFSAERPKGSFSTLEIQRTEQGDSAMYLCASSLDSSGANVLTFGAGSRLTVL.

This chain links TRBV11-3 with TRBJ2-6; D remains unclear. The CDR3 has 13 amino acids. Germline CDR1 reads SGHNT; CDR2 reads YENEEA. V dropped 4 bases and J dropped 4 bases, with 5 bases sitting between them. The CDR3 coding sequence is TGTGCCAGCAGCTCCCGGGGGGCCAACGTCCTGACTTTC. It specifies CASSSRGANVLTF.

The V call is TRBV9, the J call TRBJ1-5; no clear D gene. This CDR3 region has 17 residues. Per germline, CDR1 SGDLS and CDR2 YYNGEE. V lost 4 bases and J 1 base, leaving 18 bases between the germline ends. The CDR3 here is CASSPYKDISSNQPQHF. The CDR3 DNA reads TGTGCCAGCAGCCCCTATAAAGACATATCAAGCAATCAGCCCCAGCATTTT.

The chain's CDR3 is CASGLQRTGENQPQHF. The CDR3 DNA follows: TGTGCTAGTGGTTTGCAGCGGACAGGTGAGAATCAGCCCCAGCATTTT. The chain links TRBV12-5 to TRBJ1-5; 7 positions agree with TRBD1. V was pared by 2 bases and J by 4 bases, with 8 bases of the junction left unmatched. The germline V gene encodes CDR1 LGHNT and CDR2 FRNRAP. There are 16 residues in the CDR3.

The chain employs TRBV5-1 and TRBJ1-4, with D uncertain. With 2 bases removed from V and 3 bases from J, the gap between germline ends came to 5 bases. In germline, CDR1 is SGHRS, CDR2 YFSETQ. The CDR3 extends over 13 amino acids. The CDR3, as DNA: TGCGCCAGCAGCTTAATAGCTAATGAAAAACTGTTTTTT. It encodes CASSLIANEKLFF. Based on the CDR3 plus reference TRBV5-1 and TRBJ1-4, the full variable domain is KAGVTQTPRYLIKTRGQQVTLSCSPISGHRSVSWYQQTPGQGLQFLFEYFSETQRNKGNFPGRFSGRQFSNSRSEMNVSTLELGDSALYLCASSLIANEKLFFGSGTQLSVL.

The CDR3 nucleotides are TGTGCCAGCAGTCCCCGAGAGGGGGCGATGGCCGGCGCTGAAGCTTTCTTT. Translated: CASSPREGAMAGAEAFF. The chain has TRBV6-6 and TRBJ1-1; 7 bases are shared with TRBD1. Germline assignment: CDR1 MNHNY and CDR2 SVGAGI (reference sequence). The CDR3 is 17 amino acids. V shed 5 bases and J 6 bases; nucleotides not matched to a gene: 18.

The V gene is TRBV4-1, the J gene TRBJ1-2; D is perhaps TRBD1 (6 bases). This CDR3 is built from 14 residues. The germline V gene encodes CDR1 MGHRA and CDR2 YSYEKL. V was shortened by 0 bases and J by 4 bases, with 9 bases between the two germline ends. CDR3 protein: CASSQERGSYGYTF. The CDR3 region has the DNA TGCGCCAGCAGCCAAGAGAGGGGGAGCTATGGCTACACCTTC.

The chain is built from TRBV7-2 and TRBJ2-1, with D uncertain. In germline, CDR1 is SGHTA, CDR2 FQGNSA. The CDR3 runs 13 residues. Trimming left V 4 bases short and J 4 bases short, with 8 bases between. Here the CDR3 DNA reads TGTGCCAGCAGCTCCTCTAGGTACAATGAGCAGTTCTTC. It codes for CASSSSRYNEQFF. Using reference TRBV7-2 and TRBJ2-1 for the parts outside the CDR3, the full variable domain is GAGVSQSPSNKVTEKGKDVELRCDPISGHTALYWYRQSLGQGLEFLIYFQGNSAPDKSGLPSDRFSAERTGGSVSTLTIQRTQQEDSAVYLCASSSSRYNEQFFGPGTRLTVL.

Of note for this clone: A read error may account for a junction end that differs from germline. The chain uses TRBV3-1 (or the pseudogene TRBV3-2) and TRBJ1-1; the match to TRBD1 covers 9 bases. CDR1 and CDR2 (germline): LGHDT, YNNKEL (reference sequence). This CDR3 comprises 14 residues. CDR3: CASKLNRGPTEAFF. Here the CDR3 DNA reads TGTGCCAGCAAGCTCAACAGGGGGCCGACTGAAGCCTTCTTT.

CDR3 residues: CASSQARGQPQHF. The CDR3 DNA follows: TGTGCCAGCAGCCAAGCACGGGGTCAGCCCCAGCATTTT. The chain employs TRBV3-1 (or the pseudogene TRBV3-2) and TRBJ1-5; D gene uncertain. The germline V gene encodes CDR1 LGHDT and CDR2 YNNKEL (reference sequence). This CDR3 is built from 13 residues. Trimming shortened V by 1 base and J by 6 bases, and 7 bases separated the two germline ends.